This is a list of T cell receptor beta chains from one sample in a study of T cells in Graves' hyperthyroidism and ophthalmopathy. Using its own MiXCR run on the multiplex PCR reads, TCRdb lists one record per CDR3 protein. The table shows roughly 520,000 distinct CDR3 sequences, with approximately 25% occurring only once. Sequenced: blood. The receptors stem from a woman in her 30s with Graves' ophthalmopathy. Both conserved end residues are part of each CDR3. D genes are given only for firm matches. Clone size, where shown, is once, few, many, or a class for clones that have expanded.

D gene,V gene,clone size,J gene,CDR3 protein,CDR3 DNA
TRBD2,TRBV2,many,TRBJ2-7,CASSLKLIAGAYEQYF,TGTGCCAGCAGCCTGAAGTTAATAGCGGGGGCCTACGAGCAGTACTTC
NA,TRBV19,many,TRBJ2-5,CASSIGRRETQYF,TGTGCCAGTAGTATAGGCCGTCGGGAGACCCAGTACTTC
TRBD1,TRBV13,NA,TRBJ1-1,CASSSLQGAENTEAFF,TGTGCCAGCAGCTCGCTACAGGGGGCTGAGAACACTGAAGCTTTCTTT
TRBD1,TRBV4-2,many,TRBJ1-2,CASSQGDSDSYGYTF,TGTGCCAGCAGCCAAGGGGACAGCGACTCTTATGGCTACACCTTC
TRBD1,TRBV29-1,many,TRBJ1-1,CSVELTGGTEAFF,TGCAGCGTTGAGCTGACAGGGGGCACTGAAGCTTTCTTT
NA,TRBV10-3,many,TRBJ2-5,CAIKGRLQETQYF,TGTGCCATCAAAGGACGTCTCCAAGAGACCCAGTACTTC
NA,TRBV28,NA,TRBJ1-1,CASSFLGRSNTEAFF,TGTGCCAGCAGTTTCTTAGGACGGTCTAACACTGAAGCTTTCTTT
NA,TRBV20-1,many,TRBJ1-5,CSARDEGVDQPQHF,TGCAGTGCTAGAGATGAGGGGGTGGATCAGCCCCAGCATTTT
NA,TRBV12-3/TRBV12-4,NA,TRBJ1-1,CASRGRDTEAFF,TGTGCCAGCAGGGGCCGGGACACTGAAGCTTTCTTT
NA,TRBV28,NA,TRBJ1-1,CASRIGGGNTEAFF,TGTGCCAGCAGGATAGGAGGTGGGAACACTGAAGCTTTCTTT
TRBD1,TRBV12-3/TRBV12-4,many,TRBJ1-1,CASTLRGSHTEAFF,TGTGCCAGCACCCTCAGGGGGTCACACACTGAAGCTTTCTTT
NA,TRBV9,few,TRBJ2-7,CASSPYEQGYEQYF,TGTGCCAGCAGCCCCTACGAGCAAGGATACGAGCAGTACTTC
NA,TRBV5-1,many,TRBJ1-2,CASSPREAANYGYTF,TGCGCCAGCAGCCCCCGTGAGGCCGCTAACTATGGCTACACCTTC
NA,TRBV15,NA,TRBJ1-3,CATSRGELTGNTIYF,TGTGCCACCAGCAGAGGGGAATTGACTGGAAACACCATATATTTT
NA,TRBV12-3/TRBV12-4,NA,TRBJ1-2,CASSFSLSTYGYTF,TGTGCCAGCAGTTTCAGTCTGTCAACTTATGGCTACACCTTC
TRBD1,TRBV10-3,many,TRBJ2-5,CAISDRDRGQETQYF,TGTGCCATCAGTGACCGGGACAGGGGGCAAGAGACCCAGTACTTC
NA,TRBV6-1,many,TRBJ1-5,CASSEVADSNQPQHF,TGTGCCAGCAGTGAAGTGGCAGATAGCAATCAGCCCCAGCATTTT
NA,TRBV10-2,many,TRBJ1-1,CASKGSSGTEAFF,TGCGCCAGCAAGGGGAGCAGCGGCACTGAAGCTTTCTTT
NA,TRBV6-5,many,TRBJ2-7,CASSYRTHHEQYF,TGTGCCAGCAGTTACCGGACCCACCACGAGCAGTACTTC
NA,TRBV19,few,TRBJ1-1,CASSIRGPGTEAFF,TGTGCCAGTAGTATCCGGGGGCCCGGCACTGAAGCTTTCTTT
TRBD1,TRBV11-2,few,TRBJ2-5,CASSLDPHRGPETQYF,TGTGCCAGCAGCTTAGATCCCCACAGGGGCCCAGAGACCCAGTACTTC
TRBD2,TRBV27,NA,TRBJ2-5,CASSGRRSGTRQETQYF,TGTGCCAGCAGCGGACGGCGATCTGGGACTAGACAAGAGACCCAGTACTTC
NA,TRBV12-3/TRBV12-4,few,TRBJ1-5,CASSFLGLQPQHF,TGTGCCAGCAGTTTTCTGGGGCTCCAGCCCCAGCATTTT
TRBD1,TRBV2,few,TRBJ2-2,CATMRDRTSNTGELFF,TGTGCCACTATGAGGGACAGAACCTCGAACACCGGGGAGCTGTTTTTT
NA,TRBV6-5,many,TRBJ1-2,CASSYSDDLVRIYTF,TGTGCCAGCAGTTACTCCGATGACCTAGTCCGGATCTACACCTTC
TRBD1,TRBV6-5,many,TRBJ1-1,CASIRDRDVYTEAFF,TGTGCCAGCATCCGGGACAGGGACGTTTACACTGAAGCTTTCTTT
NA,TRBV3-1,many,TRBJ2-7,CASSQGFLPSYEQYF,TGTGCCAGCAGCCAAGGGTTCTTGCCCTCCTACGAGCAGTACTTC